This paragraph covers one T cell receptor (beta chain) sequence. No antigen is known for it. The data stem from a study of identical twins. Findings of the study overall: Models underestimated how often monozygotic twins shared out-of-frame TCR alpha. With abundant cord blood beta clonotypes, insertions were fewer; memory repertoires showed no such pattern.

Only healthy Caucasians were enrolled as donors. Carrying unique molecular identifiers, the cDNA also gained a universal primer site through template switching. MiXCR was run by TCRdb on the 5' RACE reads, yielding one entry per CDR3 protein. This table holds fewer than 800,000 distinct CDR3 sequences, less than 9% found once. The same sample was also used in a study of yellow fever vaccine responses in identical twins.

Material: PBMCs. The TCR originated in a woman aged 18 to 35 in good health.

Written as DNA, the CDR3 is TGCAGTGCTAGGGGCGGGGGGGCCATAGATACGCAGTATTTT. Its translation is CSARGGGAIDTQYF. This chain connects TRBV20-1 to TRBJ2-3; 9 nucleotides line up with TRBD2. Germline lookup yields CDR1 DFQATT and CDR2 SNEGSKA (reference sequence). The V gene end was trimmed by 3 bases and the J gene end by 5 bases; junction bases not matched to a gene: 6. There are 14 residues in the CDR3.